These T cell receptor beta chains were read from a single sample in a study of T cells after somatic rescue of genetic block. The assay was immunoSEQ multiplex PCR, and TCRdb's table has in-frame clones only and misses some. The sample has tens of thousands of clones, roughly 92% seen once. The specimen sequenced was peripheral blood mononuclear cells (PBMCs). Receptors originate from a man aged 40-55 years. CDR3s include the opening cysteine and the closing phenylalanine or tryptophan. A D gene is named only where the DNA matches it firmly. The size of a clone is reported for some rows only, either as once, few or many, or as a class for expanded clones.

d_call j_call clone_size v_call cdr3_aa cdr3_nt
TRBD1 TRBJ1-2 once TRBV4-2 CASSQGGQGVNYGYTF TGTGCCAGCAGCCAGGGGGGACAGGGCGTTAACTATGGCTACACCTTC
- TRBJ1-1 - TRBV5-4 CASIGNTEAFF TGTGCCAGCATTGGAAACACTGAAGCTTTCTTT
- TRBJ2-7 - TRBV28 CASSLRGDPSSGHEQYF TGTGCCAGCAGTTTAAGGGGAGACCCGTCCTCGGGGCACGAGCAGTACTTC
TRBD2 TRBJ2-7 - TRBV4-1 CASSQGGGLDEQYF TGCGCCAGCAGCCAGGGCGGGGGGCTAGACGAGCAGTACTTC
- TRBJ2-7 - TRBV5-1 CASSLGNYEQYF TGCGCCAGCAGCTTGGGCAACTACGAGCAGTACTTC
- TRBJ2-7 - TRBV5-1 CASSLRDDEQYF TGCGCCAGCAGCTTGAGGGACGACGAGCAGTACTTC
- TRBJ1-5 - TRBV6-1 CASIQDIHQPQHF TGTGCCAGCATTCAAGACATTCATCAGCCCCAGCATTTT
TRBD1 TRBJ1-1 once TRBV28 CASSSTGANTEAFF TGTGCCAGCAGTTCCACAGGGGCGAACACTGAAGCTTTCTTT
TRBD2 TRBJ2-7 - TRBV9 CASSVDPSGGYYEQYF TGTGCCAGCAGCGTAGACCCTAGCGGGGGATACTACGAGCAGTACTTC
- TRBJ1-5 few TRBV6-1 CASKPIYSNQPQHF TGTGCCAGCAAACCAATCTATAGCAATCAGCCCCAGCATTTT
- TRBJ2-5 - TRBV27 CASSLFLGPQETQYF TGTGCCAGCAGTTTGTTCCTAGGCCCGCAAGAGACCCAGTACTTC
TRBD1 TRBJ2-4 - TRBV28 CASSLTFGTGKGNIQYF TGTGCCAGCAGTTTAACATTCGGGACAGGGAAGGGAAACATTCAGTACTTC
- TRBJ2-7 - TRBV7-9 CASSPGISYEQYF TGTGCCAGCAGCCCTGGGATCTCCTACGAGCAGTACTTC
TRBD1 TRBJ1-1 - TRBV7-2 CASSLGGGDSGTEAFF TGTGCCAGCAGCTTAGGGGGAGGGGACAGCGGCACTGAAGCTTTCTTT
TRBD2 TRBJ2-2 - TRBV6-1 CASSGRLAGYTGELFF TGTGCCAGCAGTGGAAGGCTAGCGGGTTACACCGGGGAGCTGTTTTTT
TRBD1 TRBJ1-4 few TRBV5-1 CASSLATGGGNEKLFF TGCGCCAGCAGCCTTGCTACAGGGGGCGGCAATGAAAAACTGTTTTTT